The TCR beta chain under discussion was sequenced for a study of monozygotic twins with inflammatory bowel disease. The template switching step added UMIs that contained a 6-nucleotide sample barcode. From the 5' RACE reads, TCRdb lists one entry per CDR3 protein and no DNA. The sample is made up of about 440,000 distinct CDR3 sequences, and the top ten hold 2.4% of it. The sequenced sample was blood. This TCR came from a human donor with ulcerative colitis or Crohn's disease, or a healthy co-twin of an affected twin (not recorded which).

The CDR3 here is CASSSGGTRGKEEQYF. V usage is TRBV28 and J usage is TRBJ2-7; TCRdb lists TRBD2, though no DNA is available to test this call. Germline lookup yields CDR1 MDHEN and CDR2 SYDVKM. The CDR3 loop spans 16 amino acids.